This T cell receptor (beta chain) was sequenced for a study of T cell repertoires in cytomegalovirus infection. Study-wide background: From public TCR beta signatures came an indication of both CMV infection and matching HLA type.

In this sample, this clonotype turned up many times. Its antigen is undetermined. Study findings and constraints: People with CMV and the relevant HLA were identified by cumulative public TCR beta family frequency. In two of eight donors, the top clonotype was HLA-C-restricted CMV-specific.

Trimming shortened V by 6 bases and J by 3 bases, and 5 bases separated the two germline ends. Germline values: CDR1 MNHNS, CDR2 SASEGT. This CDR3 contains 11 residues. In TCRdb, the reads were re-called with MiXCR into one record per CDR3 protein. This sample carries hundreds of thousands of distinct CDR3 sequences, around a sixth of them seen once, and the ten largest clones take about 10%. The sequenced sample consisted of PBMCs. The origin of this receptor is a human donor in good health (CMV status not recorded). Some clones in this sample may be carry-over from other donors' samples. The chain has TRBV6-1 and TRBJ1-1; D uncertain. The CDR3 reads CASSRDTEAFF. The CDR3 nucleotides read TGTGCCAGCAGCCGGGACACTGAAGCTTTCTTT.